This TCR beta chain was identified during a study of PD-L1 blockade in urothelial cancer (dated by TCRdb to 2017 to 2019). The study in broad terms: Therapy was started around 2014 for all patients, and atezolizumab 1,200 mg was administered intravenously every 3 weeks. About 90% of the roughly 30 patients were males with bladder-origin urothelial cancer, and about 65% of the roughly 30 reported a prior smoking history. An ECOG performance status of 0 or 1 was recorded for the patients, and 0 to 3 prior chemotherapy regimens had been received by the patients. Blood samples were analyzed at two time points: 3 weeks after treatment start (second dose) and 6 weeks after treatment start. Blood samples yielded a median of around 150,000 T cells and 65,000 to 95,000 unique TCRs, with median clonality roughly 0.084. An exploratory multi-omic analysis was conducted of the somatic, immune and clinical correlates of response to PD-L1 blockade with atezolizumab in urothelial cancer. Pretreatment tumor samples, along with matched peripheral blood serially collected before and after atezolizumab treatment, were subjected to TCR sequencing. Durable clinical benefit was defined as progression-free survival longer than 6 months, and TCR features were also tested against progression-free and overall survival. In the same patients, whole exome sequencing and RNA sequencing of pretreatment tumors were performed in addition to TCR sequencing. Ten or so patients reached durable clinical benefit, while 15 to 20 patients did not. Some 30 patients had pretreatment blood TCR-seq, some 24 had at least one posttreatment blood collection, and some 24 had tumor TCR-seq.

The investigation overall reported the following: Improved progression-free and overall survival was associated with having pretreatment peripheral blood TCR clonality below the median. Because of the small sample size (n ≈ 30) and the many exploratory analyses performed, the results are intended to be regarded as hypothesis-generating. Patients with durable benefit showed greater expansion of tumor-associated TCR clones in peripheral blood 3 weeks after starting treatment (n of about 20, p = 0.022).

To estimate absolute template abundance from read counts, synthetic TCR analog templates were spiked into each PCR. Using the immunoSEQ assay, TCRbeta CDR3 regions were amplified from genomic DNA with bias-controlled V and J gene primers. Rearranged TCRbeta segments were sequenced at approximately 20X coverage. The authors processed their data as follows. Clustering was used to correct sequencing errors, and CDR3s were annotated against IMGT so that V, D and J genes could be assigned. Out-of-frame and stop-codon sequences were excluded, and only productive TCRbeta rearrangements were used in downstream analyses. Clonality was calculated as one minus the Shannon entropy normalized by the log of the number of unique productive sequences. Clones differing between time points or between blood and tumor were identified using Fisher's exact test with Benjamini-Hochberg correction, with an adjusted p below 0.01 applied as the threshold. TCRdb carries this immuneACCESS record with in-frame sequences only. Its versions omit some clonotypes, under half of them owing to an unresolved V gene in the studies checked, with the rest unexplained. That table supplies the V and J calls and clone size; D and trimming were determined from the DNA. For this sample there are over 100,000 clones; approximately 89% appear just once. The ten largest clones take up under 5% of the sample.

V is pared back by 0 bases and J by 3 bases, with 5 bases lying between the germline termini. The CDR3, cysteine through phenylalanine, is 13 amino acids long. Only the CDR3 DNA is retained, 39 bases long and in frame from the first base. The germline V gene gives CDR1 as SGHVS and CDR2 as FQNEAQ. The time point label, as the study defines it: peripheral blood 6 weeks after treatment start. A total of some 30 patients with locally advanced or metastatic urothelial carcinoma, treated at Memorial Sloan Kettering on a trial protocol, made up the cohort. Peripheral blood mononuclear cells were collected from each patient pretreatment and during treatment, giving between 1 and 8 total time points per patient. The Qiagen DNeasy Blood extraction kit was used to purify genomic DNA from total PBMCs and tumor samples. PBMCs were collected pretreatment and during treatment, and were isolated and stored as previously described.

Worth noting for this clone: Its target antigen remains unknown. No per-base quality is available; no much larger clone lies one base away.

This sequence was found in a man aged 55 to 70 with urothelial cancer. The sample here was PBMCs, taken around atezolizumab (anti-PD-L1) treatment. In this chain, TRBV7-8 is recombined with TRBJ1-2; no D gene call is confident. CDR3 loop: CASSLAGDYGYTF. The DNA is as follows: TGTGCCAGCAGCTTAGCCGGGGACTATGGCTACACCTTC.